The subject of this entry is one T cell receptor (beta chain). The data originate from a study of blood T cell repertoires in COVID-19. Looking at the study overall: Samples came from the United States, Italy and Spain, spanning acute and convalescent COVID-19. T cells, B-cell-depleted T cells, or PBMCs provided the cDNA or gDNA that served as material.

Study processing details: It was from reference gene primer amplification that nucleated cell counts were estimated. Only in-frame clones appear in the TCRdb table, and some are missing; sequencing was by immunoSEQ multiplex PCR. V and J calls and clone size are given by that table; D and trimming were obtained from the DNA. The sample lists about 33,000 clones; around nine tenths were seen once. The CDR3 covers 15 residues. Germline CDR1 reads LGHDT; CDR2 reads YNNKEL (reference sequence). Trimming removed 2 bases from V and 7 bases from J, with 15 bases in between. The J gene is TRBJ2-1, the V gene TRBV3-1 (or the pseudogene TRBV3-2); D is ambiguous. The sequenced sample consisted of peripheral blood. The sequence derives from a human donor in a cohort sampled during active COVID-19. DNA of the CDR3: TGTGCCAGCAGCCAACTATCGAGGATAGGTAATGAGCAGTTCTTC. It encodes CASSQLSRIGNEQFF.